Each of the 30 T cell receptor beta chains below was sequenced from the same sample in a study of cytomegalovirus exposure and HLA in healthy donors. Primers included in the PCR were 60 Vbeta and 13 Jbeta primers. The protocol was immunoSEQ multiplex PCR, while the TCRdb copy is restricted to in-frame clones and leaves out a portion. Of about 270,000 clones listed, under 80% are singletons. Material for sequencing was PBMCs. The receptor source for this set is a female donor in good health and CMV-seronegative.

This chain uses TRBV5-6 with TRBJ1-1, with 8 bases lining up with TRBD1. CDR1 is SGHDT and CDR2 is YYEEEE in the germline V gene. V shed 10 bases, J shed 2 bases, and the junction held 16 bases outside the gene matches. The CDR3 is made up of 16 amino acids. In DNA form, the CDR3 reads TGTGCCGTTACGAGGGGAGACAGGGGCCGAAACACTGAAGCTTTCTTT. It translates to CAVTRGDRGRNTEAFF. Combining the CDR3 with reference TRBV5-6 and TRBJ1-1 gives the whole variable domain DAGVTQSPTHLIKTRGQQVTLRCSPKSGHDTVSWYQQALGQGPQFIFQYYEEEERQRGNFPDRFSGHQFPNYSSELNVNALLLGDSALYLCAVTRGDRGRNTEAFFGQGTRLTVV.

The gene calls are TRBV25-1 and TRBJ2-5, with TRBD1 matching over 11 bases. V lost 3 bases to trimming and J lost 5 bases; unmatched junction nucleotides: 5. The CDR3 covers 15 residues. Germline values: CDR1 MGHDK, CDR2 SYGVNS. CDR3 bases: TGTGCCAGCAGTGAGGGGACAGGGGGTCGGGAGACCCAGTACTTC. The encoded protein is CASSEGTGGRETQYF. The entire variable domain, with the rest obtained from reference TRBV25-1 and TRBJ2-5, is as follows: EADIYQTPRYLVIGTGKKITLECSQTMGHDKMYWYQQDPGMELHLIHYSYGVNSTEKGDLSSESTVSRIRTEHFPLTLESARPSHTSQYLCASSEGTGGRETQYFGPGTRLLVL.

The CDR3 DNA follows: TGTGCCAGCAGTGTATGGCGGGAGGAGACCTCCTACAATGAGCAGTTCTTC. This sequence encodes CASSVWREETSYNEQFF. This chain uses TRBV2 with TRBJ2-1, with 8 bases aligning to TRBD2. The CDR3 is made up of 17 amino acids. CDR1 SNHLY and CDR2 FYNNEI come from the germline V gene. The trim removed 4 bases at V and 0 bases at J, leaving 8 bases unmatched. Drawing the rest from reference TRBV2 and TRBJ2-1, the complete variable domain is EPEVTQTPSHQVTQMGQEVILRCVPISNHLYFYWYRQILGQKVEFLVSFYNNEISEKSEIFDDQFSVERPDGSNFTLKIRSTKLEDSAMYFCASSVWREETSYNEQFFGPGTRLTVL.

The chain combines TRBV5-3 with TRBJ2-2, with 7 bases matching TRBD2. TRBV5-3 is identified as an open reading frame with a role that is uncertain. Unmatched junction bases numbered 6, after V lost 4 bases and J lost 3 bases. The CDR3 covers 15 residues. The CDR3 here is CARSRSGNDTGELFF. CDR3 bases: TGTGCCAGAAGCAGAAGCGGGAACGACACCGGGGAGCTGTTTTTT.

CDR3 DNA: TGTGCCAGCAGCCAAGAAGTAACAGGGTGGGATACGCAGTATTTT. Its translation: CASSQEVTGWDTQYF. This rearrangement joins TRBV4-2 to TRBJ2-3, with D perhaps TRBD1 (6 bases). Trimming pared 0 bases from V and 6 bases from J, leaving 13 bases between. The V gene's germline CDR1 is LGHNA and CDR2 YNFKEQ. The CDR3 runs 15 residues.

The V and J genes are TRBV4-1 and TRBJ2-7; tentatively, D is TRBD2 (5 bases). This CDR3 has 17 amino acids. CDR1 and CDR2 from the germline V gene are MGHRA and YSYEKL. Trimming left V 1 base short and J 3 bases short, with 19 bases between. CDR3 in amino acids: CASSQAGSGGPDYEQYF. The CDR3 DNA reads as TGCGCCAGCAGCCAAGCTGGGAGTGGAGGCCCAGACTACGAGCAGTACTTC.

V usage is TRBV18 and J usage is TRBJ2-3, with D tentatively TRBD1 (5 bases). CDR1 is KGHSH and CDR2 is LQKENI in the germline V gene. There are 14 residues in the CDR3. The V and J ends lost 3 bases and 2 bases respectively, with 9 bases between them. The CDR3 DNA sequence: TGTGCCAGCTCACCGGGGCTGAACACAGATACGCAGTATTTT. It codes for CASSPGLNTDTQYF.

This clone has only one observation. The chain is built from TRBV2 and TRBJ2-1; 7 bases are a match to TRBD1. This CDR3 is 15 amino acids long. The V gene's germline CDR1 is SNHLY and CDR2 FYNNEI. V shed 7 bases, J shed 3 bases, and the junction held 9 bases outside the gene matches. The CDR3 DNA is TGTGCCAGCATCGAAGAGACAGGGATCTACAATGAGCAGTTCTTC. Amino acid sequence: CASIEETGIYNEQFF.

The chain has TRBV5-6 and TRBJ1-1, with 7 bases that match TRBD1. The germline CDR1 and CDR2 sequences are SGHDT and YYEEEE. V lost 4 bases, J lost 5 bases, and 8 bases stayed unmatched. CDR3 size: 14 residues. This CDR3 reads CASSPLQGRTEAFF. CDR3 sequence (DNA): TGTGCCAGCAGCCCCCTACAGGGGAGAACTGAAGCTTTCTTT. Full variable domain (rest looked up from reference TRBV5-6 and TRBJ1-1): DAGVTQSPTHLIKTRGQQVTLRCSPKSGHDTVSWYQQALGQGPQFIFQYYEEEERQRGNFPDRFSGHQFPNYSSELNVNALLLGDSALYLCASSPLQGRTEAFFGQGTRLTVV.

The rearrangement links TRBV5-6 to TRBJ2-5, with D possibly TRBD1 on 6 matching bases. From germline, CDR1 is SGHDT and CDR2 YYEEEE. This CDR3 contains 14 residues. V dropped 3 bases and J dropped 11 bases, with 20 bases sitting between them. DNA of the CDR3: TGTGCCAGCAGCTCCAACGGACATCGTGACAGGCAGTACTTC. This sequence encodes CASSSNGHRDRQYF. The full variable domain, in which reference TRBV5-6 and TRBJ2-5 provide the parts outside the CDR3, is DAGVTQSPTHLIKTRGQQVTLRCSPKSGHDTVSWYQQALGQGPQFIFQYYEEEERQRGNFPDRFSGHQFPNYSSELNVNALLLGDSALYLCASSSNGHRDRQYFGPGTRLLVL.

The V and J genes are TRBV6-1 and TRBJ2-7, with a possible D match to TRBD1 (5 bases). Per the germline V gene, CDR1 is MNHNS and CDR2 is SASEGT. Trimming stripped 10 bases from V and 7 bases from J, with 23 bases between. The CDR3 totals 14 residues. CDR3 bases: TGTGCCATCACCTCCGGCGACAGAGCGCGGGAGCAGTACTTC. It codes for CAITSGDRAREQYF.

The V call is TRBV11-3, the J call TRBJ2-1; D is undetermined. Trimming pared 7 bases from V and 9 bases from J, leaving 13 bases between. Germline CDR1 reads SGHNT; CDR2 reads YENEEA. This CDR3 is 12 amino acids long. The CDR3 nucleotides read TGTGCCAGCACCGGTGGTAGTGGTGAGCAGTTCTTC. This codes for CASTGGSGEQFF.

This clone was counted between two and nine times. The chain uses TRBV5-4 and TRBJ2-1, with 11 bases lining up with TRBD2. Germline loops: CDR1 SGHNT, CDR2 YYREEE (reference sequence). After removal of 0 bases from V and 5 bases from J, the junction contained 4 bases not matched to a gene. This CDR3 is 16 amino acids long. CDR3 coding DNA: TGTGCCAGCAGCTTGGCCGGACTAGCGGGCCACAATGAGCAGTTCTTC. Translating it yields CASSLAGLAGHNEQFF.

This chain links TRBV11-2 with TRBJ2-1; tentative D call: TRBD2 (6 bases). Between the trimmed V and J ends, which lost 2 bases and 4 bases, there was a span of 12 bases. The CDR3 contains 15 residues. CDR1 and CDR2 from the germline V gene are SGHAT and FQNNGV. The chain's CDR3 is CASSLLSSVYNEQFF. CDR3 nucleotides: TGTGCCAGCAGCTTATTGTCTAGCGTTTACAATGAGCAGTTCTTC.

The rearrangement links TRBV7-8 to TRBJ2-2, with D possibly being TRBD1 (6 bases). Deletions cut 5 bases from V and 7 bases from J, with 14 bases between. Per germline, CDR1 SGHVS and CDR2 FQNEAQ. The CDR3 totals 14 residues. CDR3 sequence (DNA): TGTGCCAGCAGCCCGCCGAGGGACATCGGGGAGCTGTTTTTT. Translation: CASSPPRDIGELFF. The variable domain in full, completed from reference TRBV7-8 and TRBJ2-2, reads GAGVSQSPRYKVAKRGQDVALRCDPISGHVSLFWYQQALGQGPEFLTYFQNEAQLDKSGLPSDRFFAERPEGSVSTLKIQRTQQEDSAVYLCASSPPRDIGELFFGEGSRLTVL.

This clone was picked up a small number of times. The V and J genes are TRBV5-1 and TRBJ2-7, with 9 bases identical to TRBD1. The CDR3 spans 15 residues. Trimming at V came to 5 bases and at J to 2 bases, leaving 8 bases not matched to a gene. CDR1 SGHRS and CDR2 YFSETQ come from the germline V gene. CDR3 sequence (DNA): TGCGCCAGCAGTGCGACCGGGACAGGGACCTACGAGCAGTACTTC. Translating it yields CASSATGTGTYEQYF.

J is TRBJ2-1 and V is TRBV7-6, with TRBD2 matching over 9 bases. This CDR3 region has 15 residues. In germline, CDR1 is SGHVS, CDR2 FNYEAQ. J was trimmed by 3 bases and V by 3 bases; bases with no gene match: 3. The CDR3 region is CASSFGAGGYNEQFF. In nucleotides, the CDR3 is TGTGCCAGCAGCTTCGGAGCGGGAGGCTACAATGAGCAGTTCTTC.

This chain's CDR3 is CASSHRRTDSYEQYF. The CDR3 DNA reads TGTGCCAGCAGCCACCGTAGGACTGACTCCTACGAGCAGTACTTC. J is TRBJ2-5 and V is TRBV5-6; TRBD2 is a possible D gene (5 bases). The DNA end is more similar to TRBJ2-7, so the J call may be wrong. The CDR3 has 15 residues. Germline loops: CDR1 SGHDT, CDR2 YYEEEE.

The table lists this clone with a count of one. One junction end disagrees with the germline gene, perhaps due to a read error. The gene calls are TRBV7-9 and TRBJ2-1; TRBD2 matches 9 bases. The CDR3 is 15 amino acids. Germline V lookup: CDR1 SEHNR, CDR2 FQNEAQ (reference sequence). Written as DNA, the CDR3 is TGTTCCAGCAGCTTACTCGCGGGAGGGTACAATGAGCAGTTCTTC. Its protein product is CSSSLLAGGYNEQFF.

CDR3 nucleotides: TGTGCCAGCAGTGAGAGCACCAACCGGGAGACCCAGTACTTC. Its translation: CASSESTNRETQYF. The chain recombines TRBV2 with TRBJ2-5, with D uncertain. The V gene lost 3 bases and the J gene lost 5 bases, with 13 bases spanning the gap. The germline V gene encodes CDR1 SNHLY and CDR2 FYNNEI. This CDR3 has 14 residues.

The chain recombines TRBV9 with TRBJ2-1, with D possibly matching TRBD2 (6 bases). The V and J ends lost 2 bases and 4 bases respectively, with 10 bases between them. The CDR3 has 14 residues. CDR1 and CDR2 from the germline V gene are SGDLS and YYNGEE. CDR3 sequence reads: CASSVRGAYNEQFF. CDR3 in DNA: TGTGCCAGCAGCGTGCGGGGAGCATACAATGAGCAGTTCTTC. The full variable domain, in which reference TRBV9 and TRBJ2-1 provide the parts outside the CDR3, is DSGVTQTPKHLITATGQRVTLRCSPRSGDLSVYWYQQSLDQGLQFLIQYYNGEERAKGNILERFSAQQFPDLHSELNLSSLELGDSALYFCASSVRGAYNEQFFGPGTRLTVL.

The chain couples TRBV5-1 to TRBJ2-3, with 7 bases lining up with TRBD2. CDR1 and CDR2 (germline): SGHRS, YFSETQ. This CDR3 is 14 amino acids long. V lost 3 bases, J lost 6 bases, and 7 bases stayed unmatched. The CDR3 coding sequence is TGCGCCAGCAGCTGGGCTAGCGGTTGGGATACGCAGTATTTT. Its translation: CASSWASGWDTQYF.

The chain carries TRBV5-1 and TRBJ2-3, with TRBD1 identical over 7 bases. V was clipped by 3 bases and J by 0 bases; unmatched bases: 7. The CDR3 extends over 16 amino acids. Germline V gene data show CDR1 as SGHRS and CDR2 as YFSETQ. CDR3 nucleotides: TGCGCCAGCAGCTCGCGGACAGGATCGAGCACAGATACGCAGTATTTT. This translates into CASSSRTGSSTDTQYF.

The rearrangement links TRBV28 to TRBJ1-2; TRBD1 might be the D (5 bases). The V and J ends lost 7 bases and 8 bases respectively, with 14 bases between them. The CDR3 runs 12 residues. From germline, CDR1 is MDHEN and CDR2 SYDVKM. Here the CDR3 DNA reads TGTGCCAGCAATACAGGCTCAGGAGGCTACACCTTC. Translated, it gives CASNTGSGGYTF.

On this clone itself: The germline gene is not matched at one end of the junction; a read error may be the cause. The sample has other DNA sequences that encode this CDR3 too. The chain employs TRBV7-9 and TRBJ1-2, with 11 bases identical to TRBD1. Looked up from germline, CDR1 is SEHNR and CDR2 is FQNEAQ (reference sequence). The CDR3 is 13 residues long. The CDR3 DNA is TGTTCCAGCAGCCGGGGACAGGGGGATGGCTACACCTTC. Translated, it gives CSSSRGQGDGYTF.

The chain employs TRBV7-2 and TRBJ2-7; tentatively, D is TRBD2 (6 bases). The CDR3 spans 14 residues. Deletions cut 7 bases from V and 0 bases from J, with 13 bases between. Germline lookup yields CDR1 SGHTA and CDR2 FQGNSA. As DNA, the CDR3 is TGTGCCAGCACCTTCGGAGGGCCCTCCTACGAGCAGTACTTC. Its translation is CASTFGGPSYEQYF.

The rearrangement links TRBV2 to TRBJ2-7; D call uncertain. Germline CDR1 reads SNHLY; CDR2 reads FYNNEI. With 2 bases removed from V and 10 bases from J, the gap between germline ends came to 12 bases. The CDR3 length is 12 residues. CDR3 in amino acids: CASSERPLGQYF. The CDR3 bases are TGTGCCAGCAGTGAAAGGCCCTTGGGCCAGTACTTC.

The chain employs TRBV7-9 and TRBJ2-3; 8 positions match TRBD2. V lost 4 bases and J lost 4; bases outside the gene matches: 7. CDR3 length equals 15 residues. Germline-derived CDR1 and CDR2 are SEHNR and FQNEAQ (reference sequence). CDR3 sequence reads: CASSSTGTRADTQYF. The CDR3 DNA is TGTGCCAGCAGCTCAACCGGGACTAGAGCAGATACGCAGTATTTT. The full variable domain, rest sourced from reference TRBV7-9 and TRBJ2-3, is DTGVSQNPRHKITKRGQNVTFRCDPISEHNRLYWYRQTLGQGPEFLTYFQNEAQLEKSRLLSDRFSAERPKGSFSTLEIQRTEQGDSAMYLCASSSTGTRADTQYFGPGTRLTVL.

The rearrangement joins TRBV7-9 to TRBJ2-5, with 8 positions matching TRBD1. The CDR3 has 15 amino acids. Per the germline V gene, CDR1 is SEHNR and CDR2 is FQNEAQ (reference sequence). Losses at the gene ends were 0 bases for V and 5 bases for J; bases not matched to a gene: 5. CDR3 sequence: CASSLAGQGWETQYF. CDR3 DNA: TGTGCCAGCAGCTTAGCCGGACAGGGCTGGGAGACCCAGTACTTC.

The rearrangement joins TRBV4-1 to TRBJ2-5, with 13 nucleotides matching TRBD2. The J call may be mistaken, given a closer DNA end match to TRBJ2-7. In germline, CDR1 is MGHRA, CDR2 YSYEKL. CDR3 size: 15 residues. The CDR3 loop reads CASSQTSGRAPEQYF. DNA for the CDR3: TGCGCCAGCAGCCAAACTAGCGGGAGGGCCCCCGAGCAGTACTTC.